The 23 T cell receptor beta chains presented below share a single source sample, sequenced in a study of response to subunit inactivated influenza vaccine (dated by TCRdb to 2016 to 2019). The library came from RT-PCR. Data came from an Illumina HiSeq 2500. TCRdb handled the public reads itself, with Q25 trimming in fastp and clone calling in MiXCR, and kept productive beta chains. Duplicate CDR3 protein sequences are folded into a single record with the most common DNA and genes. For this sample there are about 620,000 distinct CDR3 sequences; around 11% appear just once. Of the sample, approximately 11% is held by the ten largest clones. The same data also went into a second study, on T cells expressing NK-cell markers. From the second report: 5'RACE template switching, by which a universal primer site and unique molecular identifiers were added, was used to make TCR beta cDNA libraries.

Sequences were derived from PBMCs from blood, sampled on the day of vaccination. The receptor source for this set is a middle-aged man who received an inactivated influenza vaccine. Donor details come from another sample of the same person, matched by shared clones.

This clonotype was recorded at least ten times. The chain joins TRBV28 to TRBJ2-2; tentatively, D is TRBD1 (6 bases). Germline CDR1 and CDR2: MDHEN and SYDVKM. The CDR3 loop spans 14 amino acids. V lost 6 bases, J lost 6 bases, and 14 bases lay in between. CDR3 DNA sequence: TGTGCCAGCAGGCAGGGGCTTTTTTCCGGGGAGCTGTTTTTT. Translation: CASRQGLFSGELFF. The complete variable domain, with remaining parts taken from reference TRBV28 and TRBJ2-2, reads DVKVTQSSRYLVKRTGEKVFLECVQDMDHENMFWYRQDPGLGLRLIYFSYDVKMKEKGDIPEGYSVSREKKERFSLILESASTNQTSMYLCASRQGLFSGELFFGEGSRLTVL.

The chain combines TRBV7-2 with TRBJ1-6, with TRBD1 matching 7 bases. The CDR3 spans 15 residues. V was clipped by 2 bases and J by 8 bases; unmatched bases: 6. Germline lookup yields CDR1 SGHTA and CDR2 FQGNSA. In DNA, the CDR3 is TGTGCCAGCAGCTTAAGAGGGGGCGCGGATTCACCCCTCCACTTT. Its protein product is CASSLRGGADSPLHF.

In this sample, this clonotype turned up a few times. The chain uses TRBV7-2 and TRBJ2-3; the D is unclear. Germline values: CDR1 SGHTA, CDR2 FQGNSA. V shed 0 bases and J shed 6 bases, with 13 bases lying between them. This CDR3 spans 15 amino acids. CDR3 coding DNA: TGTGCCAGCAGCTTAGCCGGCTACCCACAGGATACGCAGTATTTT. It codes for CASSLAGYPQDTQYF. The whole variable domain, remainder taken from reference TRBV7-2 and TRBJ2-3, is GAGVSQSPSNKVTEKGKDVELRCDPISGHTALYWYRQSLGQGLEFLIYFQGNSAPDKSGLPSDRFSAERTGGSVSTLTIQRTQQEDSAVYLCASSLAGYPQDTQYFGPGTRLTVL.

This clonotype was seen a few times. The chain links TRBV29-1 to TRBJ2-2; D not certain. Between the trimmed V and J ends, which lost 1 base and 4 bases, there was a span of 16 bases. This CDR3 region has 16 residues. CDR1 is SQVTM and CDR2 is ANQGSEA in the germline V gene. This CDR3 is CSVEGSKGNPTGELFF. As DNA, the CDR3 is TGCAGCGTTGAAGGGTCCAAGGGCAACCCCACCGGGGAGCTGTTTTTT.

The chain employs TRBV6-2 or TRBV6-3 and TRBJ2-5, with a weak D call TRBD2 (5 bases). Germline V gives CDR1 MNHEY, CDR2 SVGEGT. V shed 5 bases and J shed 5 bases, with 21 bases lying between them. This CDR3 is 16 amino acids long. The CDR3 sequence: CASSAHVGRGLETQYF. The CDR3 nucleotides are TGTGCCAGCAGTGCACACGTCGGACGGGGTCTGGAGACCCAGTACTTC.

This clonotype was detected only a few times. This rearrangement joins TRBV29-1 to TRBJ1-6; no clear D gene. The germline V gene has CDR1 SQVTM and CDR2 ANQGSEA. The CDR3 sequence is 13 residues long. V was shortened by 6 bases and J by 0 bases, with 6 bases between the two germline ends. CDR3 nucleotides: TGCAGCGTCGCCGCCTCCTATAATTCACCCCTCCACTTT. Residues: CSVAASYNSPLHF.

This clonotype was seen a handful of times. The chain employs TRBV6-2 or TRBV6-3 and TRBJ2-2; a weak D match, TRBD1 (5 bases). Trimming stripped 6 bases from V and 6 bases from J, with 17 bases between. The CDR3 sequence is 15 residues long. Germline lookup yields CDR1 MNHEY and CDR2 SVGEGT. CDR3 protein: CASRFALAGPGELFF. The DNA of the CDR3 is TGTGCCAGCAGATTCGCGCTGGCAGGGCCCGGGGAGCTGTTTTTT.

Only a few counts were recorded for this clonotype. The chain links TRBV4-3 to TRBJ2-3; 14 nucleotides align to TRBD2. The CDR3 has 16 residues. Germline V gene lookup returns CDR1 LGHNA and CDR2 YSLEER. V dropped 1 base and J dropped 5; count of bases not matched to a gene: 2. The CDR3 nucleotides are TGCGCCAGCAGCCAAGGGACTAGCGGGGGGCTAGATACGCAGTATTTT. This encodes CASSQGTSGGLDTQYF.

The chain uses TRBV28 and TRBJ2-7, with 8 positions matching TRBD2. The V gene end was trimmed by 7 bases and the J gene end by 7 bases; junction bases not matched to a gene: 15. Germline CDR1 MDHEN, CDR2 SYDVKM. The CDR3 is 15 residues long. The CDR3 nucleotides read TGTGCCAGCAATTACGGGGGGACTAGTTGGGGTGAGCAGTACTTC. This encodes CASNYGGTSWGEQYF.

This clonotype was recorded a few times. The chain is built from TRBV12-3 or TRBV12-4 and TRBJ1-5; D remains ambiguous. Trimming removed 5 bases at V and 3 bases at J, with 11 bases between. CDR3 length: 14 amino acids. As DNA, the CDR3 is TGTGCCAGCAGTCCCGACGGACCCAATCAGCCCCAGCATTTT. Its translation is CASSPDGPNQPQHF.

The rearrangement joins TRBV7-3 to TRBJ2-3; 12 bases line up with TRBD2. The V and J ends lost 1 base and 2 bases, in that order; junction bases with no gene match: 7. CDR1 is SGHTA and CDR2 is FQGTGA in the germline V gene. This CDR3 comprises 18 residues. The CDR3 DNA reads TGTGCCAGCAGCTTAAAGCCTAGCGGGAGGGGACTCACAGATACGCAGTATTTT. This sequence encodes CASSLKPSGRGLTDTQYF.

This clonotype was seen a few times. The rearrangement joins TRBV29-1 to TRBJ1-2; 7 bases align to TRBD1. J gave up 3 bases and V 6 bases, and 10 bases lay outside the gene matches. CDR1 and CDR2 (germline): SQVTM, ANQGSEA. This CDR3 contains 14 residues. CDR3 coding DNA: TGCAGCGTCGGTAGACAGGGCACGGACTATGGCTACACCTTC. This codes for CSVGRQGTDYGYTF.

This clonotype was found many times. The chain recombines TRBV6-5 with TRBJ2-7; D not certain. Germline CDR1 MNHEY, CDR2 SVGAGI. The CDR3 runs 13 residues. V was clipped by 0 bases and J by 5 bases, with 8 bases between them. The CDR3 is CASSYSRNNEQYF. The CDR3 DNA follows: TGTGCCAGCAGTTACTCGCGGAATAACGAGCAGTACTTC.

The gene calls are TRBV29-1 and TRBJ1-6; 8 bases line up with TRBD1. Germline CDR1 and CDR2: SQVTM and ANQGSEA. The CDR3 covers 15 residues. Trimming took 6 bases from V and 6 from J; bases not matched to a gene: 10. Written as DNA, the CDR3 is TGCAGCGTGCGAACAGGGGGGGAATTTAATTCACCCCTCCACTTT. It yields the protein CSVRTGGEFNSPLHF.

The chain is built from TRBV5-5 and TRBJ2-2; D is perhaps TRBD2 (7 bases). The germline CDR1 and CDR2 sequences are SGHKS and YYEKEE (reference sequence). V lost 4 bases and J lost 0, with 10 bases in between. The CDR3 sequence is 15 residues long. In DNA form, the CDR3 reads TGTGCCAGCAGCACGGGGGGCACGAACACCGGGGAGCTGTTTTTT. It yields the protein CASSTGGTNTGELFF.

The rearrangement joins TRBV18 to TRBJ2-2; D is possibly TRBD2 (6 bases). The V end lost 3 bases, the J end lost 6 bases, and 17 bases lay between the germline ends. Germline V CDR1 and CDR2: KGHSH, LQKENI. The CDR3 covers 16 residues. CDR3 protein: CASSPPGETGSGELFF. The CDR3 coding sequence is TGTGCCAGCTCACCTCCGGGAGAAACAGGTTCCGGGGAGCTGTTTTTT.

This clonotype showed up just a few times. The rearrangement joins TRBV15 to TRBJ2-7; 7 nucleotides agree with TRBD1. The CDR3 covers 15 residues. Germline values: CDR1 LNHNV, CDR2 YYDKDF (reference sequence). The ends lost 0 bases at V and 4 bases at J; junction bases unmatched: 6. The CDR3, as DNA: TGTGCCACCAGCAGAGATATCGCAGGGGGTTACGAGCAGTACTTC. Its translation: CATSRDIAGGYEQYF.

The chain employs TRBV20-1 and TRBJ2-7; no clear D. The CDR3 contains 11 residues. Trimming removed 6 bases from V and 6 bases from J, with 12 bases in between. The germline V gene encodes CDR1 DFQATT and CDR2 SNEGSKA (reference sequence). CDR3 in amino acids: CSAPQGSEQYF. The CDR3 DNA sequence: TGCAGTGCGCCCCAAGGTTCCGAGCAGTACTTC.

This chain uses TRBV12-3 or TRBV12-4 with TRBJ2-1; D uncertain. The CDR3 sequence is 13 residues long. V lost 10 bases and J lost 2, with 12 bases in between. CDR3 residues: CATEATTYNEQFF. The CDR3 DNA sequence: TGTGCCACCGAGGCCACGACCTACAATGAGCAGTTCTTC.

The genes are TRBV12-3 or TRBV12-4 and TRBJ2-7; TRBD2 aligns across 10 bases. The CDR3 sequence is 15 residues long. V shed 7 bases and J 1 base; nucleotides not matched to a gene: 7. CDR3 DNA: TGTGCCAGCACCCGCGGACTAGCGGTTTCCTACGAGCAGTACTTC. Translated, it gives CASTRGLAVSYEQYF.

In this sample, this clonotype turned up many times. J is TRBJ2-1 and V is TRBV2; D is ambiguous. Germline-derived CDR1 and CDR2 are SNHLY and FYNNEI. The CDR3 totals 13 residues. Trimming left V 9 bases short and J 0 bases short, with 9 bases between. This CDR3 reads CASHLGSYNEQFF. Here the CDR3 DNA reads TGTGCCAGTCACTTGGGCTCCTACAATGAGCAGTTCTTC.

The chain carries TRBV27 and TRBJ2-1, with 10 positions matching TRBD2. The trim removed 2 bases at V and 9 bases at J, leaving 10 bases unmatched. Germline V lookup: CDR1 MNHEY, CDR2 SMNVEV (reference sequence). This CDR3 has 16 residues. The CDR3 spells CASSLLAGVGLGEQFF. The CDR3, as DNA: TGTGCCAGCAGTTTACTAGCGGGAGTTGGGTTAGGTGAGCAGTTCTTC.

This clonotype was observed a few times. The chain couples TRBV7-9 to TRBJ2-7; TRBD2 might be the D (6 bases). The CDR3 length is 13 residues. CDR1 and CDR2 (germline): SEHNR, FQNEAQ (reference sequence). Trimming shortened V by 3 bases and J by 7 bases, and 13 bases separated the two germline ends. The CDR3 DNA reads as TGTGCCAGCAGCTTGGCCCCGGCGGGGGAGCAGTACTTC. This sequence encodes CASSLAPAGEQYF.